Presented here are 19 T cell receptor beta chains from one specimen sequenced in a study of blood T cell repertoires in COVID-19 (dated by TCRdb to about 2020). Receptors were amplified or captured by the immunoSEQ multiplex PCR assay. Imported from immuneACCESS, the table was reduced by TCRdb to in-frame sequences with V and J called. These copies leave out some clones; in studies compared against another copy, an unresolved V gene accounts for under half, and the cause of the remainder is not known. The sample table contains some 290,000 clones; only one count was recorded for 90% of them. Roughly 3.6% of the sample rests with the top ten. The sample taken for sequencing was PBMCs or T cells enriched from blood (not recorded which). These receptor sequences come from a woman in her 30s who had been exposed to COVID-19.

This clone was counted once. The chain employs TRBV6-5 and TRBJ2-7; 7 bases are shared with TRBD1. Germline CDR1 is MNHEY and CDR2 is SVGAGI. Trimming took 2 bases from V and 6 from J; bases not matched to a gene: 7. The CDR3 length is 14 residues. CDR3: CASSYQDRDPEQYF. DNA of the CDR3: TGTGCCAGCAGTTACCAAGACAGGGATCCCGAGCAGTACTTC.

The chain joins TRBV5-1 to TRBJ1-1; no clear D gene. Germline V CDR1 and CDR2: SGHRS, YFSETQ. This CDR3 has 14 amino acids. V gave up 0 bases and J gave up 11 bases, with 17 bases separating them. Here the CDR3 reads CASSLAVASPEAFF. CDR3 DNA sequence: TGCGCCAGCAGCTTGGCGGTCGCGTCCCCGGAGGCTTTCTTT.

This clone has more than one count but fewer than ten. The chain carries TRBV14 and TRBJ1-4; D gene uncertain. This CDR3 has 12 residues. V gave up 4 bases and J gave up 8 bases, with 8 bases separating them. Germline CDR1 SGHDN, CDR2 FVKESK. CDR3 sequence reads: CASSLSGEKLFF. The CDR3 coding sequence is TGTGCCAGCAGCCTCTCGGGAGAAAAACTGTTTTTT.

The J gene is TRBJ2-1, the V gene TRBV7-9; D may be TRBD1 (5 bases). The V and J ends lost 1 base and 2 bases respectively, with 15 bases between them. From germline, CDR1 is SEHNR and CDR2 FQNEAQ (reference sequence). The CDR3 sequence is 17 residues long. DNA of the CDR3: TGTGCCAGCAGCTTAGGAGGCGGAGTGGGGCCCTACAATGAGCAGTTCTTC. Translation gives CASSLGGGVGPYNEQFF.

The V and J genes are TRBV2 and TRBJ2-1; D is unclear. Germline values: CDR1 SNHLY, CDR2 FYNNEI. Trimming took off 4 bases at V and 9 bases at J, with 13 bases between the two ends. This CDR3 is 13 amino acids long. The CDR3 region is CASSANFPPEQFF. CDR3 bases: TGTGCCAGCAGTGCCAATTTTCCCCCTGAGCAGTTCTTC.

This chain connects TRBV18 to TRBJ2-7, with D possibly matching TRBD2 (5 bases). The CDR3 contains 15 residues. V was cut by 1 base and J by 0 bases, with 10 bases left in between. Germline V gene sequence: CDR1 KGHSH, CDR2 LQKENI. For the CDR3, the DNA is TGTGCCAGCTCACCACAGACGGGATCCTCCTACGAGCAGTACTTC. This encodes CASSPQTGSSYEQYF.

This clone was found once. V is TRBV18 and J is TRBJ1-1; TRBD1 matches 8 bases. From germline, CDR1 is KGHSH and CDR2 LQKENI. This CDR3 has 14 amino acids. Losses at the gene ends were 6 bases for V and 5 bases for J; bases not matched to a gene: 8. As DNA, the CDR3 is TGTGCCAGCTCGCCTGGGACAGGTCAAACTGAAGCTTTCTTT. It specifies CASSPGTGQTEAFF.

This chain links TRBV5-8 with TRBJ2-5, with 15 bases that match TRBD2. CDR1 is SGHTS, CDR2 YDEGEE, per germline. V shed 2 bases and J 4 bases; nucleotides not matched to a gene: 6. CDR3 length: 17 amino acids. CDR3 DNA: TGTGCCAGCAGCTTTGGGACTAGCGGGGGGCGGAGAGAGACCCAGTACTTC. Protein: CASSFGTSGGRRETQYF.

V usage is TRBV5-1 and J usage is TRBJ2-1, with a possible D match to TRBD2 (6 bases). The germline gives CDR1 SGHRS, CDR2 YFSETQ. The CDR3 consists of 13 residues. V was shortened by 5 bases and J by 7 bases, with 13 bases between the two germline ends. The DNA of the CDR3 is TGCGCCAGCAGTTTCAGTAGCGGTAATGAGCAGTTCTTC. Translation: CASSFSSGNEQFF.

The V call is TRBV7-9, the J call TRBJ1-1; D is unclear. The V gene lost 3 bases and the J gene lost 2 bases, with 13 bases spanning the gap. Looked up from germline, CDR1 is SEHNR and CDR2 is FQNEAQ (reference sequence). The CDR3 runs 15 residues. CDR3 residues: CASSFLERTNTEAFF. Here the CDR3 DNA reads TGTGCCAGCAGCTTTTTGGAACGGACTAACACTGAAGCTTTCTTT. The whole variable domain, remainder taken from reference TRBV7-9 and TRBJ1-1, is DTGVSQNPRHKITKRGQNVTFRCDPISEHNRLYWYRQTLGQGPEFLTYFQNEAQLEKSRLLSDRFSAERPKGSFSTLEIQRTEQGDSAMYLCASSFLERTNTEAFFGQGTRLTVV.

The rearrangement links TRBV14 to TRBJ1-1; D is uncertain. V gave up 2 bases and J gave up 2 bases, with 12 bases separating them. The CDR3 covers 15 residues. From germline, CDR1 is SGHDN and CDR2 FVKESK. DNA of the CDR3: TGTGCCAGCAGCCAACCCAGCGCTATCAACACTGAAGCTTTCTTT. Translated: CASSQPSAINTEAFF.

A single count supports this clone. This chain connects TRBV6-5 to TRBJ1-1; 7 bases match TRBD1. The CDR3 is 14 amino acids. The V gene end was trimmed by 4 bases and the J gene end by 4 bases; junction bases not matched to a gene: 6. Looked up from germline, CDR1 is MNHEY and CDR2 is SVGAGI. CDR3 residues: CASSLTGATTEAFF. The CDR3 DNA reads as TGTGCCAGCAGTTTAACAGGGGCGACCACTGAAGCTTTCTTT.

The chain is built from TRBV7-9 and TRBJ1-1; 9 bases map to TRBD1. The CDR3 contains 15 residues. Looked up from germline, CDR1 is SEHNR and CDR2 is FQNEAQ (reference sequence). The ends lost 7 bases at V and 0 bases at J; junction bases unmatched: 6. The CDR3 protein is CASINDRGMNTEAFF. In DNA, the CDR3 is TGTGCCAGCATCAACGACAGGGGGATGAACACTGAAGCTTTCTTT.

The V call is TRBV3-1 (or the pseudogene TRBV3-2), the J call TRBJ2-3, with 7 bases aligning to TRBD2. The germline V gene has CDR1 LGHDT and CDR2 YNNKEL (reference sequence). V lost 1 base and J lost 3; bases outside the gene matches: 7. The CDR3 length is 16 residues. Here the CDR3 reads CASSQVAGEVTDTQYF. The CDR3 DNA reads TGTGCCAGCAGCCAAGTGGCGGGGGAGGTGACAGATACGCAGTATTTT.

The V call is TRBV29-1, the J call TRBJ2-5, with D perhaps TRBD2 (6 bases). The CDR3 consists of 12 residues. Germline V gene lookup returns CDR1 SQVTM and CDR2 ANQGSEA. V was pared by 6 bases and J by 4 bases, with 12 bases between. CDR3 bases: TGCAGCGTCGAGGGGACTTCAGAGACCCAGTACTTC. Translation gives CSVEGTSETQYF.

V and J are TRBV6-1 and TRBJ1-1; the match to TRBD1 covers 8 bases. J lost 11 bases, V lost 1 base, and 9 bases had no gene match. Germline V lookup: CDR1 MNHNS, CDR2 SASEGT. CDR3 length equals 14 residues. CDR3: CASSEDFRGPVAFF. The CDR3 DNA reads as TGTGCCAGCAGTGAAGATTTCAGGGGGCCCGTCGCTTTCTTT.

The J gene is TRBJ1-4, the V gene TRBV7-9; D gene ambiguous. The CDR3 extends over 14 amino acids. Trimming took 4 bases from V and 1 from J, leaving 7 bases between them. From germline, CDR1 is SEHNR and CDR2 FQNEAQ (reference sequence). The CDR3 here is CASSWRGTNEKLFF. CDR3 nucleotides: TGTGCCAGCAGCTGGCGGGGAACTAATGAAAAACTGTTTTTT.

The gene calls are TRBV19 and TRBJ1-2, with 9 bases identical to TRBD1. This CDR3 region has 13 residues. V dropped 7 bases and J dropped 6; count of bases not matched to a gene: 6. CDR1 is LNHDA and CDR2 is SQIVND in the germline V gene (reference sequence). The CDR3 DNA reads TGTGCCAGTACTATGGGACAGGGTCATGGCTACACCTTC. The encoded protein is CASTMGQGHGYTF.

V is TRBV28 and J is TRBJ1-5; D ambiguous. The CDR3 contains 15 residues. The germline V gene encodes CDR1 MDHEN and CDR2 SYDVKM. Deletions cut 2 bases from V and 4 bases from J, with 12 bases between. CDR3 DNA sequence: TGTGCCAGCAGTTTAGGGCAGACATATAATCAGCCCCAGCATTTT. Residues: CASSLGQTYNQPQHF.